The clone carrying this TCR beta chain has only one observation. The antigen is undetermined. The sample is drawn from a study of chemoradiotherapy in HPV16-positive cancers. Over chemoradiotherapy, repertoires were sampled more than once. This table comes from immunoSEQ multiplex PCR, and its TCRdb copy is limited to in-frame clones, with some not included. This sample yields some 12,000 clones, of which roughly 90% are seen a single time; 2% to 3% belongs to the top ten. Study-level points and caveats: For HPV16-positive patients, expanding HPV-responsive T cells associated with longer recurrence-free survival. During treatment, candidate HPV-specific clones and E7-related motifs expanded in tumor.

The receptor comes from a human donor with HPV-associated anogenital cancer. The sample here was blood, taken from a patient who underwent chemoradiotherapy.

This chain's CDR3 is CASSPPTTGANVLTF. DNA of the CDR3: TGTGCCAGCAGTCCGCCCACAACTGGGGCCAACGTCCTGACTTTC. The rearrangement joins TRBV5-6 to TRBJ2-6, with D unclear. The CDR3 has 15 amino acids. The germline V gene has CDR1 SGHDT and CDR2 YYEEEE. V dropped 5 bases and J dropped 2 bases, with 11 bases sitting between them.